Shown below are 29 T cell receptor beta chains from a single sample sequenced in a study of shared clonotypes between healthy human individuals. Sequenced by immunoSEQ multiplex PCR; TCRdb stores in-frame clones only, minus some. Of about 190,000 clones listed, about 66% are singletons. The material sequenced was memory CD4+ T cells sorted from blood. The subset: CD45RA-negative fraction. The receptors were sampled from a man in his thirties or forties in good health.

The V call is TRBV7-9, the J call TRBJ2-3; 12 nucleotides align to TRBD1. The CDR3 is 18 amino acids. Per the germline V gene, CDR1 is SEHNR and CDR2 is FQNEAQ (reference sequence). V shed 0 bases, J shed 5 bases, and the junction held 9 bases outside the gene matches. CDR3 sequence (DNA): TGTGCCAGCAGCTTAGCGCCCGGGACAGGGGGCTGGTTAGATACGCAGTATTTT. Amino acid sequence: CASSLAPGTGGWLDTQYF.

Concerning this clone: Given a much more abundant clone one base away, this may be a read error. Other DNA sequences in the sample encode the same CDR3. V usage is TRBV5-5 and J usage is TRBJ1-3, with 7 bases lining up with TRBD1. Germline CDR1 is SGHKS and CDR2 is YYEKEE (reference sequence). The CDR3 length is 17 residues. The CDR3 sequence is CASSWSGTEYSGNTIYF. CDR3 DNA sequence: TGTGCCAGTAGCTGGTCCGGGACAGAATATTCTGGAAACACCATATATTTT.

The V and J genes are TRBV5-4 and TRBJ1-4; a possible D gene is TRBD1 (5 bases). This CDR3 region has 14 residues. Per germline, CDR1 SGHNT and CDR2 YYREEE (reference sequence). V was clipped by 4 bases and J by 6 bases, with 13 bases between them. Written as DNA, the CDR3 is TGTGCCAGCAGCCCCGGGACCGGGGATGAAAAACTGTTTTTT. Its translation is CASSPGTGDEKLFF.

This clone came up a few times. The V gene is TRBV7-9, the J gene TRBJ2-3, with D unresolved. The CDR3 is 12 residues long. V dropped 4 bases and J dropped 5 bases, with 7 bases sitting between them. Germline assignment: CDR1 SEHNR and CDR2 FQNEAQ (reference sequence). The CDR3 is CASSSIGDTQYF. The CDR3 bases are TGTGCCAGCAGCTCCATCGGAGATACGCAGTATTTT.

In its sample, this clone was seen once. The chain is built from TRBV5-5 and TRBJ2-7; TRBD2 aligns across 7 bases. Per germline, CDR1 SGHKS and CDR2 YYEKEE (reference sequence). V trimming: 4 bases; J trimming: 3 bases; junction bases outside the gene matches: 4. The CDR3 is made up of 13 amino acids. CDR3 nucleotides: TGTGCCAGCAGCCCGGGACTAAGCTACGAGCAGTACTTC. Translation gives CASSPGLSYEQYF.

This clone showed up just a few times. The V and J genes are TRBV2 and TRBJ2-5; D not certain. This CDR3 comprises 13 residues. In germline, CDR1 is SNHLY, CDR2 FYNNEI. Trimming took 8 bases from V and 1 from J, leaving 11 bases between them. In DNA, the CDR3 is TGTGCCAGCCGGTTACAGCTCCAAGAGACCCAGTACTTC. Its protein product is CASRLQLQETQYF. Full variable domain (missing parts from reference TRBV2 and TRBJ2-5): EPEVTQTPSHQVTQMGQEVILRCVPISNHLYFYWYRQILGQKVEFLVSFYNNEISEKSEIFDDQFSVERPDGSNFTLKIRSTKLEDSAMYFCASRLQLQETQYFGPGTRLLVL.

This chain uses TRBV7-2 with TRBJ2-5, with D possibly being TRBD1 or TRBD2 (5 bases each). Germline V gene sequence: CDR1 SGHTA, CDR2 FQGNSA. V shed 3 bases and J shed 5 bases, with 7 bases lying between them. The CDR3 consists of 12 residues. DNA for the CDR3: TGTGCCAGCAGCTTGGGGGAGGAGACCCAGTACTTC. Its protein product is CASSLGEETQYF.

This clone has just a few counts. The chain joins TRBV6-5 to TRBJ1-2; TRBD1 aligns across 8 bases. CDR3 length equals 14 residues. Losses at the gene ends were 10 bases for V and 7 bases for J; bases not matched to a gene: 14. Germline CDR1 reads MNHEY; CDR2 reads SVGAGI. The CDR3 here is CATSGDRTGFGYTF. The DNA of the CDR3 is TGTGCCACCTCGGGCGACAGGACAGGGTTTGGCTACACCTTC.

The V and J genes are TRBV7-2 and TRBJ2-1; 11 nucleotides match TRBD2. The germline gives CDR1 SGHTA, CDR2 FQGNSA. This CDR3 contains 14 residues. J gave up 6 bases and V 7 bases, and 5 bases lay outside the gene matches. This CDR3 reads CASTVAGGINEQFF. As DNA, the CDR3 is TGTGCCAGCACCGTAGCGGGAGGGATCAATGAGCAGTTCTTC.

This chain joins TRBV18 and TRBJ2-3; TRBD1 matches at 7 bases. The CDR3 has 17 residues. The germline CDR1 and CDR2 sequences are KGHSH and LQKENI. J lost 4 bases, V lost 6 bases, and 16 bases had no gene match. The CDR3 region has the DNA TGTGCCAGCTCCCTTGAGACAGGGTCGATAGGGCCAGATACGCAGTATTTT. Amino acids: CASSLETGSIGPDTQYF.

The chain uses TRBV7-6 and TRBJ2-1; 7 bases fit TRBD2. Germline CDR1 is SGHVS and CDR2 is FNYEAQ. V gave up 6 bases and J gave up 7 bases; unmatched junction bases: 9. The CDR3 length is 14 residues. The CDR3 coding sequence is TGTGCCAGCAGGATCATGAGCGGGGATAATGAGCAGTTCTTC. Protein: CASRIMSGDNEQFF.

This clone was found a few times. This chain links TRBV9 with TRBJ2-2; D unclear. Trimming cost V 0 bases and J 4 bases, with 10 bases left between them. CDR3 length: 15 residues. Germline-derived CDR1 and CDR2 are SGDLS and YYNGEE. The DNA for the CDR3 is TGTGCCAGCAGCGTAGGGGTCATGCTCACCGGGGAGCTGTTTTTT. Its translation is CASSVGVMLTGELFF.

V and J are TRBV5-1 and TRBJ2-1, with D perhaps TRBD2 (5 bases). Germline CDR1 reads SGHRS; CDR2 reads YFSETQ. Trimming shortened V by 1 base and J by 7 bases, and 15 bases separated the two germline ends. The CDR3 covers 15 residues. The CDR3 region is CASSLLRRVGNEQFF. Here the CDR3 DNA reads TGCGCCAGCAGCTTGCTGCGGCGGGTTGGAAATGAGCAGTTCTTC.

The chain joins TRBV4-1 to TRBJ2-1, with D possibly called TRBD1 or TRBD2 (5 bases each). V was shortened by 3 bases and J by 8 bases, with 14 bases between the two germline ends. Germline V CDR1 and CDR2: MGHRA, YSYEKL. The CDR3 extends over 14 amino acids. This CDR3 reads CASSQGLATHEQFF. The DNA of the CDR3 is TGCGCCAGCAGCCAGGGGCTAGCAACCCATGAGCAGTTCTTC.

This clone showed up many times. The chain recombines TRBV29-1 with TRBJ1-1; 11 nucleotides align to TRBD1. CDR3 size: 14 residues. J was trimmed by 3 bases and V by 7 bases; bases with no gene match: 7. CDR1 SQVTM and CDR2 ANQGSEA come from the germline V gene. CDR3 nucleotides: TGCAGCGCACAACCGGGACAGGGGGACACTGAAGCTTTCTTT. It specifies CSAQPGQGDTEAFF. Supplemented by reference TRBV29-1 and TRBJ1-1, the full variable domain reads SAVISQKPSRDICQRGTSLTIQCQVDSQVTMMFWYRQQPGQSLTLIATANQGSEATYESGFVIDKFPISRPNLTFSTLTVSNMSPEDSSIYLCSAQPGQGDTEAFFGQGTRLTVV.

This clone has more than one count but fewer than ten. In DNA, the CDR3 is TGTGCCACCAGCAGGAGTAAGAGGAACACTGAAGCTTTCTTT. Translation: CATSRSKRNTEAFF. The chain couples TRBV15 to TRBJ1-1; D gene ambiguous. Germline CDR1 reads LNHNV; CDR2 reads YYDKDF (reference sequence). The CDR3 totals 14 residues. Trimming left V 3 bases short and J 1 base short, with 9 bases between.

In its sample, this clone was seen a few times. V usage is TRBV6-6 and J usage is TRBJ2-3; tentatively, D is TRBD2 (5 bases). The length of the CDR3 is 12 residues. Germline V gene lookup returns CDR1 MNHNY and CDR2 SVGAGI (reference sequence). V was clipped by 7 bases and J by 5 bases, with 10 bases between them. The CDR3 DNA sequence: TGTGCCAGCACCAACGGAGGAGATACGCAGTATTTT. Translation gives CASTNGGDTQYF.

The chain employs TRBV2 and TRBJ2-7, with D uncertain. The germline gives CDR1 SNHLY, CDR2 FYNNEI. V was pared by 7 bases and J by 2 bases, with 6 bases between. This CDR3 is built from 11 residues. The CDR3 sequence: CASKWAYEQYF. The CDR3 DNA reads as TGTGCCAGCAAATGGGCCTACGAGCAGTACTTC.

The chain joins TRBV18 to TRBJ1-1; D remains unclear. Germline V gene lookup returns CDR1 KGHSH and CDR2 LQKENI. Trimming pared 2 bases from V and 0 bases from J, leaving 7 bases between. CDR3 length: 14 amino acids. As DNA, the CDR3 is TGTGCCAGCTCACCAGGCGGACTGAACACTGAAGCTTTCTTT. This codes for CASSPGGLNTEAFF. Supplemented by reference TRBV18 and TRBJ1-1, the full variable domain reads NAGVMQNPRHLVRRRGQEARLRCSPMKGHSHVYWYRQLPEEGLKFMVYLQKENIIDESGMPKERFSAEFPKEGPSILRIQQVVRGDSAAYFCASSPGGLNTEAFFGQGTRLTVV.

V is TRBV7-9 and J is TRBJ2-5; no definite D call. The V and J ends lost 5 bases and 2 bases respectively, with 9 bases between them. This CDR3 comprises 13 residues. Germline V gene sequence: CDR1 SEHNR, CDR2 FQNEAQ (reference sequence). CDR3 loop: CASSIRGQETQYF. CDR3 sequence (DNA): TGTGCCAGCAGCATCCGTGGTCAAGAGACCCAGTACTTC. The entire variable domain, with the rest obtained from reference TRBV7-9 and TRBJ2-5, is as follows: DTGVSQNPRHKITKRGQNVTFRCDPISEHNRLYWYRQTLGQGPEFLTYFQNEAQLEKSRLLSDRFSAERPKGSFSTLEIQRTEQGDSAMYLCASSIRGQETQYFGPGTRLLVL.

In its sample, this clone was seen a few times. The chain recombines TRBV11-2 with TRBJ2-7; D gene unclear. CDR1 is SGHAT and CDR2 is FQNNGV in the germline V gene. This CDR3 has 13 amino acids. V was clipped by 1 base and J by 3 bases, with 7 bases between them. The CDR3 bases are TGTGCCAGCAGCTTAGCCCTCAACTACGAGCAGTACTTC. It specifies CASSLALNYEQYF.

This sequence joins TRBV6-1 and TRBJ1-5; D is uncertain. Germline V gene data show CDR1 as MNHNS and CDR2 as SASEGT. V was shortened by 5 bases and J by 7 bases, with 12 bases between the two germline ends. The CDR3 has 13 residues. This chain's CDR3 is CASSLEGGQPQHF. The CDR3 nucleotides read TGTGCCAGCAGTCTAGAGGGTGGCCAGCCCCAGCATTTT.

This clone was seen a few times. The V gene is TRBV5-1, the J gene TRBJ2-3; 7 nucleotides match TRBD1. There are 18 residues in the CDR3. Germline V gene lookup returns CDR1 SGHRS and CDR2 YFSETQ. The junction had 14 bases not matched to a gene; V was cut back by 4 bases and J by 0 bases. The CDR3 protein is CASSALAPGQTSTDTQYF. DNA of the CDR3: TGCGCCAGCAGCGCCCTCGCCCCGGGACAGACTAGCACAGATACGCAGTATTTT.

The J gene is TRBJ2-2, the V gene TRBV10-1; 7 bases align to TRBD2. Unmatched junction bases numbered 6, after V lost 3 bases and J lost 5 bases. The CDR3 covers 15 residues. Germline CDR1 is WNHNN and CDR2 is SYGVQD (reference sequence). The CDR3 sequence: CASSDGGGRTGELFF. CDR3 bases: TGCGCCAGCAGTGATGGGGGGGGTCGAACCGGGGAGCTGTTTTTT.

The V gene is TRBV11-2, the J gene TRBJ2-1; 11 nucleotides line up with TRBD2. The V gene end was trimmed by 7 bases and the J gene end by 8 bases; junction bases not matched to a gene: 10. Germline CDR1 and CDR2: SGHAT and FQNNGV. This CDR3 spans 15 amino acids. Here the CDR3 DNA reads TGTGCCAGCACCTTGGATAGCGGGAGGGAGGATGAGCAGTTCTTC. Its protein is CASTLDSGREDEQFF.

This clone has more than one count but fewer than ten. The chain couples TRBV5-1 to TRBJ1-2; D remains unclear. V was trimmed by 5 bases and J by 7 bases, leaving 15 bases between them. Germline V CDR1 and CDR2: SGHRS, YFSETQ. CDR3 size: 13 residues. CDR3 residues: CASREDVIGGYTF. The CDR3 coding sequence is TGCGCCAGCAGGGAGGATGTAATTGGTGGCTACACCTTC.

The CDR3 nucleotides read TGTGCCAGCAGTGATTCCGGGGGGCCACCCGAGCAGTACTTC. This encodes CASSDSGGPPEQYF. The chain joins TRBV6-1 to TRBJ2-7; weak D call: TRBD2 (7 bases). V lost 3 bases, J lost 6 bases, and 15 bases lay in between. CDR3 length: 14 amino acids. The germline gives CDR1 MNHNS, CDR2 SASEGT.

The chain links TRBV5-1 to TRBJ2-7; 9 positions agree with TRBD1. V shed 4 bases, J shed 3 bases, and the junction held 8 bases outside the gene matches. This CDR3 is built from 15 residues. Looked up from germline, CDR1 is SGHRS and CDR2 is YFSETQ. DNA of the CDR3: TGCGCCAGCAGCCCAGCCCCGACAGGGGGCTACGAGCAGTACTTC. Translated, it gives CASSPAPTGGYEQYF.

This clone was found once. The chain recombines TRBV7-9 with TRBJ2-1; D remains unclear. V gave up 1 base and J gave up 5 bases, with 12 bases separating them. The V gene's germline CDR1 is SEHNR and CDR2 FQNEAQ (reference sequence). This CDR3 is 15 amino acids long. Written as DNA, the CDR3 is TGTGCCAGCAGCTTAGGCGCCCTTGTCCACAATGAGCAGTTCTTC. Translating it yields CASSLGALVHNEQFF.